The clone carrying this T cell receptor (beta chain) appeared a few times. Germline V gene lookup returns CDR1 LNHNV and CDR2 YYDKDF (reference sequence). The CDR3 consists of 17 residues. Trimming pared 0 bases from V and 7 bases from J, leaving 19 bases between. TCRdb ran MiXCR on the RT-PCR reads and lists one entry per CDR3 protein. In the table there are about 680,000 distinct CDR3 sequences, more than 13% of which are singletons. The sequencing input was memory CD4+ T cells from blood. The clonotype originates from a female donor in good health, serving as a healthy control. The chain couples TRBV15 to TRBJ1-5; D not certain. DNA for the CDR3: TGTGCCACCAGCAGAGAGGCAGTCCTAGAGGGCAGGCAGCCCCAGCATTTT. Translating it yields CATSREAVLEGRQPQHF.